This T cell receptor beta chain was obtained from a study of blood T cell repertoires in COVID-19. The wider study: The United States, Italy and Spain were the sources of the acute and convalescent COVID-19 samples.

The CDR3 spans 13 residues. Germline loops: CDR1 MNHEY, CDR2 SMNVEV (reference sequence). The trim removed 2 bases at V and 6 bases at J, leaving 4 bases unmatched. This table comes from immunoSEQ multiplex PCR, and its TCRdb copy is limited to in-frame clones, with some not included. The profile shows around 60,000 clones, about 91% of them singletons. The genes are TRBV27 and TRBJ2-7; TRBD1 matches 7 bases. The sequence derives from a woman aged 55-70 years with active COVID-19. Specimen: peripheral blood. The chain's CDR3 is CASSLGGQPEQYF. The CDR3 DNA is TGTGCCAGCAGTTTAGGGGGACAGCCCGAGCAGTACTTC.